A single sample is the source of the 28 T cell receptor beta chains below, sequenced in a study of response to subunit inactivated influenza vaccine. TCRdb re-analysed the RT-PCR reads in MiXCR, keeping a single row per CDR3 protein. Of some 520,000 distinct CDR3 sequences detected, more than 15% appear once; the ten largest clones hold over 2.5%. The sequencing here drew on CD4+ T cells sorted from PBMCs, taken around 25 months after vaccination. These receptors all stem from a man between 50 and 75 years old who received an inactivated influenza vaccine.

This clonotype has at least ten counts. The V gene is TRBV4-1, the J gene TRBJ1-2; D possibly corresponds to TRBD1 (6 bases). The CDR3 runs to 15 residues. The germline V and J ends were trimmed by 1 base and 2 bases, with 11 bases remaining between them. CDR1 and CDR2 from the germline V gene are MGHRA and YSYEKL. The CDR3: CASSQGEGENYGYTF. The CDR3 DNA reads TGCGCCAGCAGCCAAGGAGAGGGGGAAAACTATGGCTACACCTTC.

As concerns this clonotype: Because it lacks the conserved phenylalanine or tryptophan at the end, this CDR3 is likely a read error. The genes are TRBV7-2 and TRBJ2-1; tentatively, D is TRBD2 (6 bases). The CDR3 extends over 15 amino acids. V gave up 0 bases and J gave up 4 bases, with 10 bases separating them. Per germline, CDR1 SGHTA and CDR2 FQGNSA. The CDR3 loop is CASSLAGGPYNEQFL. The CDR3 DNA follows: TGTGCCAGCAGCTTAGCGGGAGGACCTTACAATGAGCAGTTCTTA.

The J gene is TRBJ2-1, the V gene TRBV6-1; TRBD2 aligns across 10 bases. CDR1 and CDR2 (germline): MNHNS, SASEGT. After removal of 7 bases from V and 10 bases from J, the junction contained 7 bases not matched to a gene. There are 13 residues in the CDR3. DNA for the CDR3: TGTGCCAGCAACCAGCTAGCGGGAGTCGAGCAGTTCTTC. Translated: CASNQLAGVEQFF.

The chain carries TRBV29-1 and TRBJ2-2; unclear D gene. Trimming removed 6 bases from V and 2 bases from J, with 13 bases in between. The germline gives CDR1 SQVTM, CDR2 ANQGSEA. This CDR3 is 14 amino acids long. The CDR3 is CSVSGPTNTGELFF. CDR3 nucleotides: TGCAGCGTCTCCGGGCCAACTAACACCGGGGAGCTGTTTTTT.

This clonotype occurred a few times. The chain uses TRBV29-1 and TRBJ2-5; 12 nucleotides match TRBD2. This CDR3 has 13 amino acids. V gave up 6 bases and J gave up 6 bases; unmatched junction bases: 5. Looked up from germline, CDR1 is SQVTM and CDR2 is ANQGSEA. The CDR3 region has the DNA TGCAGCGTCGCTAGCGGGAGGGCCCAGACCCAGTACTTC. Translated, it gives CSVASGRAQTQYF.

The chain couples TRBV5-5 to TRBJ2-3, with a tentative D call TRBD2 (5 bases). The ends were cut back, 2 bases at V and 5 bases at J, with 9 bases in the middle. Germline CDR1 SGHKS, CDR2 YYEKEE (reference sequence). The CDR3 loop spans 13 amino acids. CDR3 amino acids: CASSFLREDTQYF. DNA of the CDR3: TGTGCCAGCAGCTTCTTACGGGAAGATACGCAGTATTTT.

The rearrangement links TRBV4-3 to TRBJ2-1; 12 bases match TRBD2. The length of the CDR3 is 15 residues. The germline gives CDR1 LGHNA, CDR2 YSLEER. V lost 0 bases to trimming and J lost 9 bases; unmatched junction nucleotides: 3. The CDR3 region has the DNA TGCGCCAGCAGCCAAGATCTAGCGGGAGGGGGTGAGCAGTTCTTC. The encoded protein is CASSQDLAGGGEQFF.

The chain carries TRBV5-1 and TRBJ2-2; D is perhaps TRBD1 (6 bases). Germline V gene data show CDR1 as SGHRS and CDR2 as YFSETQ. V lost 3 bases to trimming and J lost 5 bases, with 17 bases between them. The CDR3 runs to 16 residues. The chain's CDR3 is CASSWQGISGTGELFF. CDR3 nucleotide sequence: TGCGCCAGCAGCTGGCAGGGGATCTCTGGGACCGGGGAGCTGTTTTTT.

The CDR3 sequence: CASSPPPETQYF. The CDR3 DNA sequence: TGTGCCAGCAGCCCTCCCCCGGAGACCCAGTACTTC. The rearrangement uses TRBV7-6 and TRBJ2-5; D call uncertain. The V gene lost 5 bases and the J gene lost 5 bases, with 9 bases spanning the gap. Germline CDR1 and CDR2: SGHVS and FNYEAQ. The CDR3 is made up of 12 amino acids.

This clonotype has only a few counts. J is TRBJ1-4 and V is TRBV4-1; D is uncertain. This CDR3 spans 14 amino acids. Germline V gene sequence: CDR1 MGHRA, CDR2 YSYEKL. The V and J ends lost 1 base and 7 bases respectively, with 10 bases between them. The CDR3 is CASSQVSGSEKLFF. The CDR3 region has the DNA TGCGCCAGCAGCCAAGTTTCGGGGAGTGAAAAACTGTTTTTT.

This clonotype was counted at least ten times. The chain employs TRBV28 and TRBJ1-1; a weak D match, TRBD1 (6 bases). Germline V gene lookup returns CDR1 MDHEN and CDR2 SYDVKM. There are 14 residues in the CDR3. The V gene lost 2 bases and the J gene lost 1 base, with 8 bases spanning the gap. CDR3 amino acids: CASSLEDRNTEAFF. Here the CDR3 DNA reads TGTGCCAGCAGTTTAGAGGACAGGAACACTGAAGCTTTCTTT.

This clonotype was detected only a few times. This chain uses TRBV12-3 or TRBV12-4 with TRBJ1-4; D not certain. The CDR3 totals 14 residues. The V and J ends lost 5 bases and 8 bases respectively, with 15 bases between them. The CDR3 DNA reads TGTGCCAGCAGTGGACGGGGAATGTACGAAAAACTGTTTTTT. Translated: CASSGRGMYEKLFF.

This clonotype occurred many times. The V gene is TRBV10-3, the J gene TRBJ1-4; D may be TRBD1 (5 bases). Germline CDR1 reads ENHRY; CDR2 reads SYGVKD. Trimming cost V 3 bases and J 7 bases, with 12 bases left between them. The CDR3 is 14 amino acids. This CDR3 reads CAISDGTGSEKLFF. As DNA, the CDR3 is TGTGCCATCAGTGATGGGACTGGAAGTGAAAAACTGTTTTTT.

This sequence joins TRBV12-3 or TRBV12-4 and TRBJ1-5; TRBD1 matches at 9 bases. The CDR3 spans 15 residues. Trimming took 4 bases from V and 2 from J; bases not matched to a gene: 3. The CDR3: CASSYRDRGNQPQHF. For the CDR3, the DNA is TGTGCCAGCAGTTACCGGGACAGGGGCAATCAGCCCCAGCATTTT.

The rearrangement uses TRBV3-1 and TRBJ1-2; 10 bases are shared with TRBD1. Trimming at V came to 7 bases and at J to 10 bases, leaving 6 bases not matched to a gene. The CDR3 is made up of 12 amino acids. The V gene's germline CDR1 is LGHDT and CDR2 YNNKEL (reference sequence). CDR3 loop: CASTTGGDAYTF. CDR3 nucleotide sequence: TGTGCCAGCACGACAGGGGGCGATGCCTACACCTTC.

This clonotype was detected only a few times. The chain uses TRBV19 and TRBJ1-1; D is ambiguous. Trimming stripped 9 bases from V and 1 base from J, with 21 bases between. The CDR3 covers 16 residues. Germline V CDR1 and CDR2: LNHDA, SQIVND (reference sequence). CDR3 sequence (DNA): TGTGCCAGAAGATCTGAACAGCGGGTTGGGAACACTGAAGCTTTCTTT. Protein: CARRSEQRVGNTEAFF.

The table lists this clonotype with many counts. The CDR3 sequence is CASSRRETDTQYF. The CDR3 region has the DNA TGTGCCAGCAGCCGGCGGGAAACAGATACGCAGTATTTT. The gene calls are TRBV7-8 and TRBJ2-3, with D possibly TRBD2 on 6 matching bases. CDR3 length: 13 residues. V shed 5 bases and J shed 3 bases, with 9 bases lying between them. Looked up from germline, CDR1 is SGHVS and CDR2 is FQNEAQ.

Many counts were recorded for this clonotype. The rearrangement uses TRBV25-1 and TRBJ2-3; D is possibly TRBD1 (6 bases). Germline CDR1 reads MGHDK; CDR2 reads SYGVNS. The CDR3 extends over 17 amino acids. The germline V and J ends were trimmed by 4 bases and 0 bases, with 17 bases remaining between them. The CDR3 DNA sequence: TGTGCCAGCAGTGCCTGGACAGCCCTTACTAGCACAGATACGCAGTATTTT. Translated, it gives CASSAWTALTSTDTQYF.

This clonotype was detected a few times. J is TRBJ2-2 and V is TRBV28, with 10 nucleotides matching TRBD2. V shed 8 bases and J 3 bases; nucleotides not matched to a gene: 6. The CDR3 has 15 amino acids. The V gene's germline CDR1 is MDHEN and CDR2 SYDVKM. CDR3 in DNA: TGTGCCAGCCAAATTACTAGCGGGGACACCGGGGAGCTGTTTTTT. Encoded protein: CASQITSGDTGELFF. Supplemented by reference TRBV28 and TRBJ2-2, the full variable domain reads DVKVTQSSRYLVKRTGEKVFLECVQDMDHENMFWYRQDPGLGLRLIYFSYDVKMKEKGDIPEGYSVSREKKERFSLILESASTNQTSMYLCASQITSGDTGELFFGEGSRLTVL.

The chain recombines TRBV12-3 or TRBV12-4 with TRBJ2-6; D remains ambiguous. With 7 bases removed from V and 1 base from J, the gap between germline ends came to 5 bases. This CDR3 comprises 13 residues. This CDR3 reads CASTLSGANVLTF. As DNA, the CDR3 is TGTGCCAGCACCCTATCTGGGGCCAACGTCCTGACTTTC.

In its sample, this clonotype was seen a few times. CDR3 sequence (DNA): TGTGCCAGCAGCTTAGGTCCACTAAATGAGCAGTTCTTC. Its protein product is CASSLGPLNEQFF. The chain joins TRBV7-2 to TRBJ2-1; D gene uncertain. Trimming pared 1 base from V and 7 bases from J, leaving 8 bases between. This CDR3 comprises 13 residues. CDR1 and CDR2 (germline): SGHTA, FQGNSA.

This clonotype was observed a few times. CDR3 residues: CASSPYYRGSGNTIYF. Written as DNA, the CDR3 is TGTGCCAGCAGTCCCTACTACAGGGGCTCTGGAAACACCATATATTTT. The chain has TRBV6-1 and TRBJ1-3, with 7 positions matching TRBD1. Unmatched junction bases numbered 7, after V lost 5 bases and J lost 0 bases. The CDR3 runs to 16 residues. Germline values: CDR1 MNHNS, CDR2 SASEGT.

This clonotype was seen more than once but under ten times. The chain links TRBV11-2 to TRBJ1-1, with D possibly TRBD1 on 5 matching bases. The germline CDR1 and CDR2 sequences are SGHAT and FQNNGV. The CDR3 totals 14 residues. The ends were cut back, 3 bases at V and 6 bases at J, with 14 bases in the middle. Written as DNA, the CDR3 is TGTGCCAGCAGCTTTGGGACGCGGAGCGCTGAAGCTTTCTTT. This codes for CASSFGTRSAEAFF.

The rearrangement joins TRBV4-1 to TRBJ2-3; the D is unclear. This CDR3 spans 14 amino acids. Germline V lookup: CDR1 MGHRA, CDR2 YSYEKL. Trimming took off 4 bases at V and 6 bases at J, with 14 bases between the two ends. The DNA of the CDR3 is TGCGCCAGCAGCCGAAGCCCTAGTGGGGATACGCAGTATTTT. This translates into CASSRSPSGDTQYF.

Judged by abundance, this clonotype is medium-sized (0.01 to 0.1%). In nucleotides, the CDR3 is TGTGCCAGCAGCCCGAGCGCCAGCGGGGGGCGGACCGGGGAGCTGTTTTTT. Amino acids: CASSPSASGGRTGELFF. This chain connects TRBV9 to TRBJ2-2; 9 bases match TRBD2. With 4 bases clipped from V and 5 bases from J, the junction kept 12 bases outside the gene matches. Germline V lookup: CDR1 SGDLS, CDR2 YYNGEE. There are 17 residues in the CDR3.

The gene calls are TRBV12-3 or TRBV12-4 and TRBJ1-2; 7 bases map to TRBD1. This CDR3 region has 14 residues. The V and J ends lost 6 bases and 4 bases, in that order; junction bases with no gene match: 8. The CDR3 DNA reads TGTGCCAGCAGCCACCGGACAGGCCTCTATGGCTACACCTTC. Amino acid sequence: CASSHRTGLYGYTF.

This clonotype was seen a few times. The rearrangement uses TRBV15 and TRBJ2-3; D may be TRBD1 (5 bases). The CDR3 is 15 amino acids. Germline V gene lookup returns CDR1 LNHNV and CDR2 YYDKDF (reference sequence). The germline V and J ends were trimmed by 2 bases and 6 bases, with 15 bases remaining between them. The CDR3 bases are TGTGCCACCAGCAGACCTGAAGTCTGGGGCGATACGCAGTATTTT. This encodes CATSRPEVWGDTQYF.

The chain recombines TRBV5-1 with TRBJ2-3; 9 nucleotides agree with TRBD1. The junction had 12 bases not matched to a gene; V was cut back by 4 bases and J by 0 bases. CDR3 length: 18 residues. Germline CDR1 reads SGHRS; CDR2 reads YFSETQ. In nucleotides, the CDR3 is TGCGCCAGCAGCGCGCCCCGGGACAGGGCAACTAGCACAGATACGCAGTATTTT. Translated, it gives CASSAPRDRATSTDTQYF.